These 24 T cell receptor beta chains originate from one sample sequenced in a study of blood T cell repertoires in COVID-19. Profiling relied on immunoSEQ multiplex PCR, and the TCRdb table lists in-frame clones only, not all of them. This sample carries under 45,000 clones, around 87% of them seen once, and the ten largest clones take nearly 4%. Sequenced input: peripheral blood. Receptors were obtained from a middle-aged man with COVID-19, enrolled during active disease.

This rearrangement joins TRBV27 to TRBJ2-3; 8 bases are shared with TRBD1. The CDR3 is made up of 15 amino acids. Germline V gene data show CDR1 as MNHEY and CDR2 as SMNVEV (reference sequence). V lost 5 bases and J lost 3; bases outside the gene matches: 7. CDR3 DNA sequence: TGTGCCAGCAGTAAGACAGGGGTGCGAACAGATACGCAGTATTTT. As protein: CASSKTGVRTDTQYF.

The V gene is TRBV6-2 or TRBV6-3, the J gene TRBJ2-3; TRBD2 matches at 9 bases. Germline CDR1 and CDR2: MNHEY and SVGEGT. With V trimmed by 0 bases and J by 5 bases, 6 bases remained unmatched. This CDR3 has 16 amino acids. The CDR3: CASSYSPAGGGDTQYF. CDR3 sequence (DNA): TGTGCCAGCAGTTACTCCCCAGCGGGGGGCGGAGATACGCAGTATTTT.

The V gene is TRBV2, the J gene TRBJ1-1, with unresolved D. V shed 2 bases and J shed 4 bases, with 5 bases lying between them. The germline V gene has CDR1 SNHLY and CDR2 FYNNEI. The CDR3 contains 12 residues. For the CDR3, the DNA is TGTGCCAGCAGTGAATACGGCACTGAAGCTTTCTTT. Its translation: CASSEYGTEAFF.

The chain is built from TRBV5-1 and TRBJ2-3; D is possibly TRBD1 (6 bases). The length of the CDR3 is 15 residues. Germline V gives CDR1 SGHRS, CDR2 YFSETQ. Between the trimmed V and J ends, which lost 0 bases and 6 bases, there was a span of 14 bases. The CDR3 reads CASSLEEAGADTQYF. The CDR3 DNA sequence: TGCGCCAGCAGCTTGGAGGAGGCAGGGGCCGATACGCAGTATTTT.

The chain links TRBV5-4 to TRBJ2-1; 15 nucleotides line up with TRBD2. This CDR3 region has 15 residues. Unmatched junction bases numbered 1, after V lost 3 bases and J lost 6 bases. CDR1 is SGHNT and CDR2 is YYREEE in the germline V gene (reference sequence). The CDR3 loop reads CASSSGLAGGNEQFF. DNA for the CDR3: TGTGCCAGCAGCTCGGGACTAGCGGGAGGCAATGAGCAGTTCTTC.

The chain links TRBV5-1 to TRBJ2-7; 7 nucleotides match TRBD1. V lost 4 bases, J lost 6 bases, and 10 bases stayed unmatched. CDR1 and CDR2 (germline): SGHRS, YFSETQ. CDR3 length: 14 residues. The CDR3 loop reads CASSLGTVLTEQYF. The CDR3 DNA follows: TGCGCCAGCAGCCTAGGGACAGTTCTAACCGAGCAGTACTTC.

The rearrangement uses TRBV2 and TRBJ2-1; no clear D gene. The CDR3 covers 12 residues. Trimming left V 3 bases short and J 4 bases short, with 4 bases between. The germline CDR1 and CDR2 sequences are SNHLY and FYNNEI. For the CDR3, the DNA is TGTGCCAGCAGTGATCTATACAATGAGCAGTTCTTC. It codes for CASSDLYNEQFF.

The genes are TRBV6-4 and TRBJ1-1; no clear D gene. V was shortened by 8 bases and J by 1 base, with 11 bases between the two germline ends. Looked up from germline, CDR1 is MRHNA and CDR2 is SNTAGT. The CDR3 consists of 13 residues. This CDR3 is CASSIEGNTEAFF. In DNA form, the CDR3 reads TGTGCCAGCTCAATCGAGGGGAACACTGAAGCTTTCTTT.

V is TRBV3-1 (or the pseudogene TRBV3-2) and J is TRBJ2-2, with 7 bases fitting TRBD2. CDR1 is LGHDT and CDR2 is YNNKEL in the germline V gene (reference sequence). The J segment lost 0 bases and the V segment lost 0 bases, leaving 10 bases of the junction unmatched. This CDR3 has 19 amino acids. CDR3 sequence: CASSQDPPGLAANTGELFF. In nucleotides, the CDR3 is TGTGCCAGCAGCCAAGATCCCCCGGGGCTAGCGGCGAACACCGGGGAGCTGTTTTTT.

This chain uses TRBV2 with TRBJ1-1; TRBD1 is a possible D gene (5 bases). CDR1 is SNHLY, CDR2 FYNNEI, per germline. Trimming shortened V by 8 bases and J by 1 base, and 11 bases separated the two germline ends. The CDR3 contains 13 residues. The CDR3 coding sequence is TGTGCCAGCGAAGGCAGGGAGAACACTGAAGCTTTCTTT. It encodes CASEGRENTEAFF.

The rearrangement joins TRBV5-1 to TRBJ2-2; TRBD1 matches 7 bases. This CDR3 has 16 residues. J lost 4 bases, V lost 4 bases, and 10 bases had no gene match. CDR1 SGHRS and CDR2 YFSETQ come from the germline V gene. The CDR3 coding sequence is TGCGCCAGCAGCAGCAATGAGGGGGCTGGCACCGGGGAGCTGTTTTTT. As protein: CASSSNEGAGTGELFF.

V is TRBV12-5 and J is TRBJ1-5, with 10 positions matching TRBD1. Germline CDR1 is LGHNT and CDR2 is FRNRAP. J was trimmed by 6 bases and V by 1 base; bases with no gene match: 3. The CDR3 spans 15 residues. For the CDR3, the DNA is TGTGCTAGTGGTTTGGGACAGGGGGCACGTCAGCCCCAGCATTTT. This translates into CASGLGQGARQPQHF.

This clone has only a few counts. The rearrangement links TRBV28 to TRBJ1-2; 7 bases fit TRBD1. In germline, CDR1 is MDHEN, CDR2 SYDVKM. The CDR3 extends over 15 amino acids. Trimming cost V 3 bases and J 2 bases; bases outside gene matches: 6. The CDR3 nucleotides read TGTGCCAGCAGTTTTGTAGGACAGGCAAACTATGGCTACACCTTC. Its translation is CASSFVGQANYGYTF.

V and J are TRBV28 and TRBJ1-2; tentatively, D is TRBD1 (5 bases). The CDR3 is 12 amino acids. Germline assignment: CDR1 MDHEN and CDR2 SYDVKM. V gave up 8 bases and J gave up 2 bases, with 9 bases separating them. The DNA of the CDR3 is TGTGCCAGCCGGGAGGGGAACTATGGCTACACCTTC. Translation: CASREGNYGYTF.

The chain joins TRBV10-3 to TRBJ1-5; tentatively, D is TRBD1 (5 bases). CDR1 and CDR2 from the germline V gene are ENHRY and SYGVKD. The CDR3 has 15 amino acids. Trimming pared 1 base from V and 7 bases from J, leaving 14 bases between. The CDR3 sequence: CAISEFSGEVQPQHF. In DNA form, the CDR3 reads TGTGCCATCAGTGAGTTTTCGGGGGAGGTACAGCCCCAGCATTTT.

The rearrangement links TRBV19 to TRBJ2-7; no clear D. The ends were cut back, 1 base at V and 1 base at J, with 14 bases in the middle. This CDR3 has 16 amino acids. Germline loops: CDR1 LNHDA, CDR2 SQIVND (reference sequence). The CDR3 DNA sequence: TGTGCCAGTAGTATAGGAGGCAGCCCAGTATCCTACGAGCAGTACTTC. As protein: CASSIGGSPVSYEQYF.

CDR3 sequence (DNA): TGTGCCAGCAGCGTCGACCAGGGGGGCCCGGAAGATACGCAGTATTTT. Translating gives CASSVDQGGPEDTQYF. V gene TRBV9 combines with J gene TRBJ2-3; D might be TRBD1 (7 bases). Germline V gene sequence: CDR1 SGDLS, CDR2 YYNGEE. Trimming shortened V by 2 bases and J by 5 bases, and 18 bases separated the two germline ends. The CDR3 runs 16 residues. Combining the CDR3 with reference TRBV9 and TRBJ2-3 gives the whole variable domain DSGVTQTPKHLITATGQRVTLRCSPRSGDLSVYWYQQSLDQGLQFLIQYYNGEERAKGNILERFSAQQFPDLHSELNLSSLELGDSALYFCASSVDQGGPEDTQYFGPGTRLTVL.

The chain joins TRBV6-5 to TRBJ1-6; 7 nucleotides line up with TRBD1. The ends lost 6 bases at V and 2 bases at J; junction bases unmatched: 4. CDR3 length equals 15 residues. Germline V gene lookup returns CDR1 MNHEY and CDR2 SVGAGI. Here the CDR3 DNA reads TGTGCCAGCAGGGCCGGGACAGCCTATAATTCACCCCTCCACTTT. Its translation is CASRAGTAYNSPLHF.

The CDR3: CATSDQAGGPFGYEQFF. For the CDR3, the DNA is TGTGCCACCAGTGACCAAGCGGGAGGGCCGTTCGGCTATGAGCAGTTCTTC. The chain is built from TRBV24-1 and TRBJ2-1; TRBD2 aligns across 10 bases. Trimming cost V 4 bases and J 8 bases; bases outside gene matches: 13. Germline values: CDR1 KGHDR, CDR2 SFDVKD. The CDR3 runs to 17 residues.

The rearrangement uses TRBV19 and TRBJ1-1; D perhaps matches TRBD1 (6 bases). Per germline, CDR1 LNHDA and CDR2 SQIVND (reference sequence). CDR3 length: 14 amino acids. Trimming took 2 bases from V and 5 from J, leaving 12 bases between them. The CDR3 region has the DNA TGTGCCAGTAGTATACAGGGGTCAGGGACTGAAGCTTTCTTT. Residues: CASSIQGSGTEAFF.

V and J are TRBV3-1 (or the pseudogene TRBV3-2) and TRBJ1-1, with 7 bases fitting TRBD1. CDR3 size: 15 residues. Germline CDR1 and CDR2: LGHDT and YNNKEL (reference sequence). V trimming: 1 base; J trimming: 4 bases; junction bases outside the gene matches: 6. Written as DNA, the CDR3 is TGTGCCAGCAGCCAAGGGAAGGGGGCGTCCACTGAAGCTTTCTTT. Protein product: CASSQGKGASTEAFF.

The CDR3 nucleotides read TGTGCCAACCCATACGGCAATGAGCAGTTCTTC. It is translated as CANPYGNEQFF. V usage is TRBV14 and J usage is TRBJ2-1; D is unresolved. Per germline, CDR1 SGHDN and CDR2 FVKESK. Trimming removed 10 bases at V and 6 bases at J, with 10 bases between. The CDR3 sequence is 11 residues long.

The DNA of the CDR3 is TGTGCCAGCAGCTCCCGGGACAGGGTTGCCGGGGAGCTGTTTTTT. It specifies CASSSRDRVAGELFF. This sequence joins TRBV5-4 and TRBJ2-2; 9 nucleotides align to TRBD1. With 3 bases clipped from V and 6 bases from J, the junction kept 6 bases outside the gene matches. The CDR3 has 15 residues. Germline-derived CDR1 and CDR2 are SGHNT and YYREEE (reference sequence).

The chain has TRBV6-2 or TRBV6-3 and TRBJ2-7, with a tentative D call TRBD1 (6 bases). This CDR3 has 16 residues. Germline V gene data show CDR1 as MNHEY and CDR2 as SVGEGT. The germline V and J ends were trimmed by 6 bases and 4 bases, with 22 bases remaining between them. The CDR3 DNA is TGTGCCAGCAGCCTCCTAGGTCCGGACAGCCTTTACGAGCAGTACTTC. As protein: CASSLLGPDSLYEQYF.